These T cell receptor beta chains were read from a single sample in a study of neurological immune-mediated disorders. MiXCR, applied by TCRdb to the 5' RACE reads, yields one record per CDR3 protein. The sample has 60,000 or so distinct CDR3 sequences; about 3.7% are singletons. Sample: PBMCs. The receptors were sampled from a woman aged 55-70 years with multiple sclerosis. The CDR3 runs from the conserved cysteine through the conserved F or W. A D gene is named only where the DNA matches it firmly. Clone size is given as once, few, many or a size class.

cdr3_length	v_call	clone_size	d_call	j_call	cdr3_nt	cdr3_aa
13	TRBV20-1	many	.	TRBJ2-7	TGCAGTGCTTCAAGGGATAGCGCCTCCGAGCAGTACTTC	CSASRDSASEQYF
15	TRBV5-6	few	TRBD2	TRBJ2-1	TGTGCCAACAGTCCCGGGACTAGCTCCTACAATGAGCAGTTCTTC	CANSPGTSSYNEQFF
14	TRBV4-1	many	TRBD1	TRBJ2-4	TGCGCCAGCAGCCAAGAAGAAGGGGGCTACATTCAGTACTTC	CASSQEEGGYIQYF
14	TRBV12-3/TRBV12-4	many	.	TRBJ1-5	TGTGCCAGCAGTTTACAGGGACGGGGGCAGCCCCAGCATTTT	CASSLQGRGQPQHF
13	TRBV27	many	.	TRBJ2-5	TGTGCCAGCAGTTTTGCTAGCTCAGAGACCCAGTACTTC	CASSFASSETQYF
13	TRBV11-2	many	.	TRBJ2-4	TGTGCCAGCAGGGCTCTAGCCAAAAACATTCAGTACTTC	CASRALAKNIQYF
12	TRBV14	many	TRBD2	TRBJ2-1	TGTGCCAGCAGCCAAGGACTAGCGGGGAAGTTCTTC	CASSQGLAGKFF
13	TRBV5-5	many	TRBD1	TRBJ2-1	TGTGCCAGCAGCTCCCGCCCCGGGACAGGGGGACGCTTC	CASSSRPGTGGRF
14	TRBV5-1	many	.	TRBJ2-5	TGCGCCAGCAGGCAACCGGGACATAAAGAGACCCAGTACTTC	CASRQPGHKETQYF
16	TRBV2	many	TRBD1	TRBJ1-6	TGTGCCAGCAGTGGGGACAGGGGCTCTTTGAATTCACCCCTCCACTTT	CASSGDRGSLNSPLHF
12	TRBV28	many	TRBD1	TRBJ2-4	TGTGCCAGCAGTGCCCCCAGGGGGCCTATTAGCTTC	CASSAPRGPISF
15	TRBV2	few	TRBD2	TRBJ2-7	TGTGCCAGCAGTGAAGGTTCTAGCGGGATCTACGAGCAGTACTTC	CASSEGSSGIYEQYF
16	TRBV5-1	many	TRBD1	TRBJ2-1	TGCGCCAGCAGCTTGGAGGGACAGGGGGCGCGAAATGAGCAGTTCTTC	CASSLEGQGARNEQFF
15	TRBV7-8	many	TRBD1	TRBJ2-2	TGTGCCAGCAGACCGGCCGGGACAGGGACCGGGGAGCTGTTTTTT	CASRPAGTGTGELFF
14	TRBV14	many	TRBD1	TRBJ2-7	TGTGCCAGCAGCCAACTGGGACAGGGACTTGAGCAGTACTTC	CASSQLGQGLEQYF
16	TRBV7-8	many	TRBD1	TRBJ2-7	TGTGCCAGCAGCTCCTTTCCGGGACAGGAACTTTACGAGCAGTACTTC	CASSSFPGQELYEQYF
15	TRBV7-3	few	TRBD1	TRBJ2-3	TGTGCCAGCAGCGCAGGACAGGGGGCGGGAGATACGCAGTATTTT	CASSAGQGAGDTQYF
11	TRBV28	many	.	TRBJ2-5	TGTGCCAGCAGCAAAACTAGTTCCCAGTACTTC	CASSKTSSQYF
13	TRBV6-6	many	.	TRBJ2-7	TGTGCCAGCAGTTACATGGGAGACTACGAGCAGTACTTC	CASSYMGDYEQYF
13	TRBV20-1	many	.	TRBJ1-5	TGCAGTGCTAGAGCAGAAGCAGACCAGCCCCAGCATTTT	CSARAEADQPQHF